This T cell receptor (beta chain) was captured by sequencing in a study of T cells in Graves' hyperthyroidism and ophthalmopathy. There were TCR beta CDR3 regions amplified from RNA transcripts. The HTBI primer set was used in a first-round RT-PCR of the TCR CDR3. TCRdb processed the multiplex PCR reads anew with MiXCR; each CDR3 protein has one entry. This table holds about 610,000 distinct CDR3 sequences, approximately 14% found once. This CDR3 is built from 15 residues. The V end lost 0 bases, the J end lost 5 bases, and 14 bases lay between the germline ends. Germline CDR1 reads LNHDA; CDR2 reads SQIVND (reference sequence).

The material sequenced was blood. This chain links TRBV19 with TRBJ2-7; D may be TRBD1 (6 bases). This clonotype originated in a woman aged 40 to 49 with Graves' ophthalmopathy. Here the CDR3 DNA reads TGTGCCAGTAGTATAGATAGTCTACAGGGTCACGAGCAGTACTTC. As protein: CASSIDSLQGHEQYF.